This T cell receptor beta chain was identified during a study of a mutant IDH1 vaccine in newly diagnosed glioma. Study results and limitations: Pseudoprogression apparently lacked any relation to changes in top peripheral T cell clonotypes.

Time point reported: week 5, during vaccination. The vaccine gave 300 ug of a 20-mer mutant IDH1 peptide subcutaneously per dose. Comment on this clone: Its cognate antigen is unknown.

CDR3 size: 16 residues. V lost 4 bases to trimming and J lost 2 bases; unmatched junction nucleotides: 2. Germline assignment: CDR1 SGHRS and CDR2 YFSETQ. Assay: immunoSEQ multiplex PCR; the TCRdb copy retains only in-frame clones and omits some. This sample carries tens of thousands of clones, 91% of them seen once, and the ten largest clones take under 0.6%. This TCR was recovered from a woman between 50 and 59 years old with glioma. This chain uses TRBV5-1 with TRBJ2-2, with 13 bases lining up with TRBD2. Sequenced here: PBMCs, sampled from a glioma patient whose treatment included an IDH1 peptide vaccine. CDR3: CASSPGLAGNTGELFF. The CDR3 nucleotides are TGCGCCAGCAGCCCGGGACTAGCGGGAAACACCGGGGAGCTGTTTTTT. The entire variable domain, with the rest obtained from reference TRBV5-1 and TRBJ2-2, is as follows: KAGVTQTPRYLIKTRGQQVTLSCSPISGHRSVSWYQQTPGQGLQFLFEYFSETQRNKGNFPGRFSGRQFSNSRSEMNVSTLELGDSALYLCASSPGLAGNTGELFFGEGSRLTVL.